This T cell receptor (beta chain) is drawn from a study of control samples from healthy donors and cancer patients. Sequencing used immunoSEQ multiplex PCR; TCRdb keeps in-frame clones, though not all of them. Among 150,000 to 200,000 clones listed, 75% to 95% were seen once. Comment on this clone: Other DNA sequences in the same sample also yield this CDR3.

Sequenced material: blood. The receptor was derived from a woman between 40 and 50 years old in good health.

The CDR3 region is CASSLGVAETQYF. The CDR3 coding sequence is TGCGCCAGCAGCTTGGGGGTGGCAGAGACCCAGTACTTC. This chain connects TRBV5-1 to TRBJ2-5, with D unresolved. The CDR3 has 13 amino acids. Trimming removed 0 bases from V and 4 bases from J, with 7 bases in between. CDR1 is SGHRS and CDR2 is YFSETQ in the germline V gene.